This entry features one T cell receptor (beta chain) sequence. V shed 3 bases and J 6 bases; nucleotides not matched to a gene: 5. The CDR3 is 14 amino acids. CDR1 is MRHNA, CDR2 SNTAGT, per germline. The sample originates from a study of blood T cells in healthy people across ages. Total RNA, at least 5 micrograms per sample, was extracted from PBMCs. Sample-barcoded 5' priming and a J-beta primer mix drove a second PCR of about 6 to 11 cycles. TCRdb re-analysed the 5' RACE reads in MiXCR, keeping a single row per CDR3 protein. The repertoire includes about 1.5 million distinct CDR3 sequences, roughly 40% of them detected once, and roughly 7.7% sits in the top ten.

The receptor comes from a woman aged 18 to 35 in good health. Material: blood. V usage is TRBV6-4 and J usage is TRBJ2-3, with 8 bases lining up with TRBD2. CDR3 DNA: TGTGCCAGCAGTGAAAGCGGGAGAGATGATACGCAGTATTTT. Amino acid sequence: CASSESGRDDTQYF.